One T cell receptor (beta chain) is described in this entry. The antigen is not known. Stated treatment: oral pan-JAK inhibitor, 5-10 mg twice daily. Investigators isolated RNA and reverse transcribed it into cDNA to act as the sequencing template. Measured with immunoSEQ multiplex PCR; TCRdb has only the in-frame clones, and not every one. The sample has nearly 95,000 clones, around 71% seen once; the top ten hold 17%. The data belong to a study of CD8+ T cells in alopecia areata. Findings of the study overall: Sharing of TCRs across patients appeared less clear than in mice, possibly for HLA-related reasons.

Deletions cut 6 bases from V and 1 base from J, with 13 bases between. Germline lookup yields CDR1 MNHEY and CDR2 SMNVEV (reference sequence). The CDR3 is 14 amino acids. This chain joins TRBV27 and TRBJ2-7; D is undetermined. The receptor was derived from a human donor with alopecia areata. The sequenced sample was CD8+ T cells sorted from blood, obtained between weeks 43 and 45, from a patient treated with tofacitinib. The CDR3 loop reads CASSLRIESYEQYF. DNA for the CDR3: TGTGCCAGCAGCCTACGAATCGAGTCCTACGAGCAGTACTTC.